The present T cell receptor (beta chain) was sequenced within a study of blood T cells in healthy people across ages. Drawing of peripheral blood yielded about 9.6 milliliters from each donor. RNA extraction gave at least 5 micrograms of total RNA per sample. With 5 bases removed from V and 6 bases from J, the gap between germline ends came to 13 bases. The CDR3 sequence is 13 residues long. Germline loops: CDR1 SEHNR, CDR2 FQNEAQ (reference sequence). The authors ran a second PCR of roughly 6 to 11 cycles using a sample-barcoded 5' primer and a J-beta primer mix. Each cDNA molecule was tagged by a template-switch adaptor that had 12 random nucleotides. TCRdb reprocessed the 5' RACE reads with MiXCR, giving one entry per CDR3 protein. The sample has 980,000 or so distinct CDR3 sequences, about 48% seen once.

V usage is TRBV7-9 and J usage is TRBJ1-1, with D maybe TRBD1 (6 bases). This clonotype was obtained from a man aged 30 to 39 in good health. The sequenced sample consisted of blood. This CDR3 is CASSGGTSPEAFF. The DNA of the CDR3 is TGTGCCAGCAGCGGCGGGACATCGCCTGAAGCTTTCTTT.